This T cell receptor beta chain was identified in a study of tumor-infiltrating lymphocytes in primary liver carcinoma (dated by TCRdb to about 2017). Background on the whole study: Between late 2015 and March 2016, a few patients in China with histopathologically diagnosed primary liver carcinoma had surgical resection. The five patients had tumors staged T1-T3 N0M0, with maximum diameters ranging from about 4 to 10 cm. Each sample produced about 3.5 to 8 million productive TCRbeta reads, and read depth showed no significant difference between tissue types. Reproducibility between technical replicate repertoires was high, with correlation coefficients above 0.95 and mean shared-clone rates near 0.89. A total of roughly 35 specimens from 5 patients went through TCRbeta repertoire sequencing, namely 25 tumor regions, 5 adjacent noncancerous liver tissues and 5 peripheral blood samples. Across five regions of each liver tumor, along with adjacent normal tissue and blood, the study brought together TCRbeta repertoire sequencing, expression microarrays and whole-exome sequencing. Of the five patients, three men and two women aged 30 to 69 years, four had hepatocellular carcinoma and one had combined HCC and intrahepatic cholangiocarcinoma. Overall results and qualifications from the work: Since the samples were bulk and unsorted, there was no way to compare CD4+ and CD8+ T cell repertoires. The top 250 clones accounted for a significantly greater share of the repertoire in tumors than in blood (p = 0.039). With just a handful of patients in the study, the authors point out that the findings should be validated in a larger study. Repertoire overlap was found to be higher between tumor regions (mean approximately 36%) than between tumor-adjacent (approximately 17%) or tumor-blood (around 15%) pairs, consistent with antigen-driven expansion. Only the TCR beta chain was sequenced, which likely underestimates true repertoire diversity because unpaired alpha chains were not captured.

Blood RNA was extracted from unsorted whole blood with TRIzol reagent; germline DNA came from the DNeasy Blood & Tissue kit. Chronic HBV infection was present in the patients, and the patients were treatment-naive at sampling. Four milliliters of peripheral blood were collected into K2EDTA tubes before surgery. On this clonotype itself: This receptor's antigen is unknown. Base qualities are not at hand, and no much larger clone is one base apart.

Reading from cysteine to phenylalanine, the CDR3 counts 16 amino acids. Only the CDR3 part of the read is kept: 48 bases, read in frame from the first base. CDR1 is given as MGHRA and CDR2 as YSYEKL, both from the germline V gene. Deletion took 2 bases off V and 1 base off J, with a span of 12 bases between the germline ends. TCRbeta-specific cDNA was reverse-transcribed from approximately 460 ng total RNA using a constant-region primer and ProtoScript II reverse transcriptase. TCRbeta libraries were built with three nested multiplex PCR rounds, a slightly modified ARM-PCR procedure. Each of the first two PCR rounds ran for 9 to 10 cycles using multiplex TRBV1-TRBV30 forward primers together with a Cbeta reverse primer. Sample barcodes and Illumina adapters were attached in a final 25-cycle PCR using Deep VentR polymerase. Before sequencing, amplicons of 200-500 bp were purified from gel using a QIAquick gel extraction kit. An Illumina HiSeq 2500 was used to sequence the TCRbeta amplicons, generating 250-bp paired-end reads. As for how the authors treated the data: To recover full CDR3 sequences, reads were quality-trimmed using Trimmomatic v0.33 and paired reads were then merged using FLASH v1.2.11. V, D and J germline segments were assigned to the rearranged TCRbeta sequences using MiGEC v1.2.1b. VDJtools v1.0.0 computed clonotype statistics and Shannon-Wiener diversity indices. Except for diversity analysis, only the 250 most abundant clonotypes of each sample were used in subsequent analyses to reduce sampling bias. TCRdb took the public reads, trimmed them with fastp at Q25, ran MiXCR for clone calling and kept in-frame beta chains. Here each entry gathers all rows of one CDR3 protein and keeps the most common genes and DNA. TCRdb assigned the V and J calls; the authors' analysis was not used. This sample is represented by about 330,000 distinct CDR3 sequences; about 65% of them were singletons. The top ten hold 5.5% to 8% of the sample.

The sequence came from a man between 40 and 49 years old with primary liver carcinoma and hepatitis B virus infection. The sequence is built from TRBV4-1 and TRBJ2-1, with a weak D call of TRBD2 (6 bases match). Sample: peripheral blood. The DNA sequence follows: TGCGCCAGCAGCCAATTCCCCGGGAGTTCCTACAATGAGCAGTTCTTC. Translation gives CASSQFPGSSYNEQFF.